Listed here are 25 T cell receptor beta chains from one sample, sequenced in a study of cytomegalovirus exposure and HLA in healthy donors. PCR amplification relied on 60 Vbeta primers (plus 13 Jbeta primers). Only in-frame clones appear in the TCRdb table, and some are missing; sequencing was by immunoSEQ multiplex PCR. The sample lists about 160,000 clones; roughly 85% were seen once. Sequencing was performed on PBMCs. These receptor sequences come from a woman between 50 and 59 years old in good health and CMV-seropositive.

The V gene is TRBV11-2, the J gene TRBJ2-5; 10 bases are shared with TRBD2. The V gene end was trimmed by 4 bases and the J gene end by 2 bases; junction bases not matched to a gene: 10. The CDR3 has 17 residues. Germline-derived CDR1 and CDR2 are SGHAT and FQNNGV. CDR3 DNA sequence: TGTGCCAGCAGCTCCGCTATAGCGGGAGGAGGGCAAGAGACCCAGTACTTC. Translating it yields CASSSAIAGGGQETQYF.

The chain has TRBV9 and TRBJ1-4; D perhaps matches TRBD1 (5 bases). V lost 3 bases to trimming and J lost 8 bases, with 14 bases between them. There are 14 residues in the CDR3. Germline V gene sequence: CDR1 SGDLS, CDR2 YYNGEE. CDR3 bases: TGTGCCAGCAGCGCCAAACAGGCTGTAGAAAAACTGTTTTTT. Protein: CASSAKQAVEKLFF.

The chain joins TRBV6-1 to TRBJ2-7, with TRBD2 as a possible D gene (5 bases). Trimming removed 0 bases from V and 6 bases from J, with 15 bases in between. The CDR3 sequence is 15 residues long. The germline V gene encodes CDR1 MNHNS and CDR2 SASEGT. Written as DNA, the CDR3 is TGTGCCAGCAGTGAAGCGCCACGGGGTTCGGGCGAGCAGTACTTC. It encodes CASSEAPRGSGEQYF.

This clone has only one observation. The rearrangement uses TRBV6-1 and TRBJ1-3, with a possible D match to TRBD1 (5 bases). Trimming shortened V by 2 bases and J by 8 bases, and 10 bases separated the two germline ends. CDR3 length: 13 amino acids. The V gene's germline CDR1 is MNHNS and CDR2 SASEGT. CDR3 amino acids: CASSEQGWDTIYF. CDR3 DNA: TGTGCCAGCAGTGAACAGGGTTGGGACACCATATATTTT.

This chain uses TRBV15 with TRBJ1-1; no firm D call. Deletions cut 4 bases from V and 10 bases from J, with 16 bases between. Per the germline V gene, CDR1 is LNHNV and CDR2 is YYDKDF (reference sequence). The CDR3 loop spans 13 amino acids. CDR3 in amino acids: CATSIGIEGGAFF. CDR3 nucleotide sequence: TGTGCCACCAGCATCGGAATAGAAGGCGGAGCTTTCTTT. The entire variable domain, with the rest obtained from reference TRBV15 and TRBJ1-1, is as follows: DAMVIQNPRYQVTQFGKPVTLSCSQTLNHNVMYWYQQKSSQAPKLLFHYYDKDFNNEADTPDNFQSRRPNTSFCFLDIRSPGLGDTAMYLCATSIGIEGGAFFGQGTRLTVV.

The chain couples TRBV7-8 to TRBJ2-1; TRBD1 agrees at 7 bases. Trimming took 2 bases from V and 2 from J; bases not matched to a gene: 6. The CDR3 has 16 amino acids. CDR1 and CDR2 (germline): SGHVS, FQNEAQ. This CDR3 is CASSLLGQDPYNEQFF. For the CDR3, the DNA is TGTGCCAGCAGCTTATTAGGACAGGACCCCTACAATGAGCAGTTCTTC.

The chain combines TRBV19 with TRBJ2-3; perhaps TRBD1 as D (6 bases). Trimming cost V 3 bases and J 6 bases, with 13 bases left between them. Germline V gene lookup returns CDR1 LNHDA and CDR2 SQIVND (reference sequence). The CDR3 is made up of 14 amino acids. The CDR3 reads CASSIPGAGDTQYF. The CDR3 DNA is TGTGCCAGTAGTATCCCAGGGGCTGGTGATACGCAGTATTTT.

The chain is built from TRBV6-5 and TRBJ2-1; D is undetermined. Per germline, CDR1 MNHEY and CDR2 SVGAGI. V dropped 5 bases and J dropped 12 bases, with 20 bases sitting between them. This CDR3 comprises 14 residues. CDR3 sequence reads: CASSPSRRLDRQFF. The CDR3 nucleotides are TGTGCCAGCAGTCCGTCGCGGCGACTTGATAGGCAGTTCTTC.

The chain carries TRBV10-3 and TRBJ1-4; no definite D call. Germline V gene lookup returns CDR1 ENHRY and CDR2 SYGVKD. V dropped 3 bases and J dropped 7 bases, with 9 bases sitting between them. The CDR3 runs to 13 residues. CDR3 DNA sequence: TGTGCCATCAGTGACGAATTGAGTGAAAAACTGTTTTTT. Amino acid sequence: CAISDELSEKLFF.

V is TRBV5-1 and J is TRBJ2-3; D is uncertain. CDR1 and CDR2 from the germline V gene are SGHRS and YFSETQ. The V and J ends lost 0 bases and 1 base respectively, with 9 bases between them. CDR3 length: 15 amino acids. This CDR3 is CASSLGNPGTDTQYF. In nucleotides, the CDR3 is TGCGCCAGCAGCTTGGGTAACCCGGGCACAGATACGCAGTATTTT.

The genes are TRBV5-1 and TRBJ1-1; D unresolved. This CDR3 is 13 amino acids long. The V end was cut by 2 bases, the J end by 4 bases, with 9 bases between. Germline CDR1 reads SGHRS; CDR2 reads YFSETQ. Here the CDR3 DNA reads TGCGCCAGCAGCTTTCTGCCCGGCACTGAAGCTTTCTTT. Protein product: CASSFLPGTEAFF.

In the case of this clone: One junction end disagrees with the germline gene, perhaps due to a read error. The CDR3, as DNA: TGTGCCAGCGGAAAAGGGGGATTGAAGACTGAAGCTTTCTTT. This translates into CASGKGGLKTEAFF. The V and J genes are TRBV9 and TRBJ1-1, with a possible D match to TRBD1 (6 bases). Germline CDR1 and CDR2: SGDLS and YYNGEE. CDR3 length: 14 amino acids.

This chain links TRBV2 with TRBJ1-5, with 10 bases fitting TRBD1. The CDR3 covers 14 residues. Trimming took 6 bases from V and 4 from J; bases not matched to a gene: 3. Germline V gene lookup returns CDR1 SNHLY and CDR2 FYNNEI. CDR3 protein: CASRTGGPNQPQHF. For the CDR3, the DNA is TGTGCCAGCAGGACAGGGGGCCCGAATCAGCCCCAGCATTTT.

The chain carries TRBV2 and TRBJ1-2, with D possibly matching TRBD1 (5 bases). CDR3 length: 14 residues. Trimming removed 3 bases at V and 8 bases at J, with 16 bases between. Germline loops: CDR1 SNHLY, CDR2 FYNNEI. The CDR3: CASSDRAPGDGYTF. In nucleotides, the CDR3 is TGTGCCAGCAGTGACAGGGCGCCTGGAGACGGCTACACCTTC.

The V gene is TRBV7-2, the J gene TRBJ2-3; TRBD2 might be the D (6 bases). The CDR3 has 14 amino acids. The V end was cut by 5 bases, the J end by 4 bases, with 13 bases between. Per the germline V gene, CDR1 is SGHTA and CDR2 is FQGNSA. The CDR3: CASSPLAPPDTQYF. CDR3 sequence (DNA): TGTGCCAGCAGCCCCCTAGCGCCCCCAGATACGCAGTATTTT.

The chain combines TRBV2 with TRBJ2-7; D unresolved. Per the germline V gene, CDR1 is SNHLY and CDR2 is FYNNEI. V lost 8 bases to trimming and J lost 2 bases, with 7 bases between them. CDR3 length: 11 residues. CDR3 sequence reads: CASVVAYEQYF. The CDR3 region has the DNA TGTGCCAGCGTCGTCGCCTACGAGCAGTACTTC.

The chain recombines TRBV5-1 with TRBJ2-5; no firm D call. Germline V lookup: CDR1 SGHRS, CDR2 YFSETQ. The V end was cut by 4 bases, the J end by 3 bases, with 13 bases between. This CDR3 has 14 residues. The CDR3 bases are TGCGCCAGCAGCCATATTTCAGGCGAAGAGACCCAGTACTTC. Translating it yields CASSHISGEETQYF.

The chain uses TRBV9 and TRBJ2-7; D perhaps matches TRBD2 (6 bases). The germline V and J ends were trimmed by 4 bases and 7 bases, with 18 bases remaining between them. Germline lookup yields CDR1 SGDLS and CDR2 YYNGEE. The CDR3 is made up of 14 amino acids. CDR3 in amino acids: CASSPTLGGKEQYF. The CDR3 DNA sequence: TGTGCCAGCAGCCCCACCCTCGGCGGGAAAGAGCAGTACTTC. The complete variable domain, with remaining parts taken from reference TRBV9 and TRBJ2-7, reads DSGVTQTPKHLITATGQRVTLRCSPRSGDLSVYWYQQSLDQGLQFLIQYYNGEERAKGNILERFSAQQFPDLHSELNLSSLELGDSALYFCASSPTLGGKEQYFGPGTRLTVT.

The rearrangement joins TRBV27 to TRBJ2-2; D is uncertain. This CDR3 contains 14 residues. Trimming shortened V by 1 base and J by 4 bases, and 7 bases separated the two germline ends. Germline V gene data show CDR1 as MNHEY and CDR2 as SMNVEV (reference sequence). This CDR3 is CASSLLARTGELFF. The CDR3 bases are TGTGCCAGCAGTTTATTGGCCCGCACCGGGGAGCTGTTTTTT.

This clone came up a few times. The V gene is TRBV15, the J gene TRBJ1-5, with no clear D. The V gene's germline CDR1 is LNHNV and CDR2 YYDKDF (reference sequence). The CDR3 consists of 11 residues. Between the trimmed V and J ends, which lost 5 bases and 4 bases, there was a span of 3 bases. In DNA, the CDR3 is TGTGCCACCAGCTCTAATCAGCCCCAGCATTTT. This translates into CATSSNQPQHF.

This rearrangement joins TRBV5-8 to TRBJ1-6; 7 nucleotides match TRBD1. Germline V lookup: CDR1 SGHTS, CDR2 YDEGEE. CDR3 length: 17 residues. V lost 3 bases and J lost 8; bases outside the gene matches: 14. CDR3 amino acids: CASSSRQGNTAYSPLHF. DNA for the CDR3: TGTGCCAGCAGCTCCCGACAGGGCAATACTGCTTATTCACCCCTCCACTTT.

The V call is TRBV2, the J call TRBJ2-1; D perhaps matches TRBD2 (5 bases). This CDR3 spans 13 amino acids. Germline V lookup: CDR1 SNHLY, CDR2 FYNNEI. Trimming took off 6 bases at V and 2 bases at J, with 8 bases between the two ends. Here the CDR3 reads CASSGLAYNEQFF. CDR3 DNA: TGTGCCAGCAGCGGACTCGCCTACAATGAGCAGTTCTTC.

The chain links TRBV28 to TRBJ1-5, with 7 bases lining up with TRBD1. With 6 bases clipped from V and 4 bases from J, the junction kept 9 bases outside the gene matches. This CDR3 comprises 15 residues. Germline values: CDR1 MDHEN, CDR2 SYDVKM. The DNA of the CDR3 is TGTGCCAGCAGCCCCGACAGGGTTGGGAATCAGCCCCAGCATTTT. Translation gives CASSPDRVGNQPQHF.

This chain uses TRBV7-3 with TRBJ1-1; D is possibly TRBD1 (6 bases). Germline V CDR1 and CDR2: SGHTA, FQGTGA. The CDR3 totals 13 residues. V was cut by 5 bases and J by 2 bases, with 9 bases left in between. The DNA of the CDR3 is TGTGCCAGCAGCCGGACAGTAAACACTGAAGCTTTCTTT. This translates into CASSRTVNTEAFF.

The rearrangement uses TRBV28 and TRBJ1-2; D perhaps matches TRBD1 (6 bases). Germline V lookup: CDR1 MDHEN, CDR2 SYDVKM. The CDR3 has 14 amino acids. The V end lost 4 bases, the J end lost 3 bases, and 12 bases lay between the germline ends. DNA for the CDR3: TGTGCCAGCAGTTCCCCTGGGGGCGACTATGGCTACACCTTC. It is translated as CASSSPGGDYGYTF.